The clone carrying this T cell receptor beta chain showed up just a few times. These data originate in a study of T-cell memory formation after mild COVID-19. TCRdb re-called the 5' RACE reads with MiXCR, one entry per CDR3 protein. The table has roughly 170,000 distinct CDR3 sequences, about a fifth seen once. CDR1 DFQATT and CDR2 SNEGSKA come from the germline V gene (reference sequence). The CDR3 runs 11 residues. This sequence joins TRBV20-1 and TRBJ1-1, with D tentatively TRBD1 (5 bases). This TCR came from an adult woman who had mild COVID-19 (a few samples of this study predate the infection). Cell type and time point are not known. The sample was PBMCs or a T cell subset sorted from them (not recorded which). The CDR3 loop reads CSAPWGAEAFF. In DNA, the CDR3 is TGCAGCGCACCCTGGGGCGCTGAAGCTTTCTTT.